A single TCR beta chain is shown here with its context. Its matching antigen is unknown. This record belongs to a study of sequential checkpoint blockade in melanoma. Across the whole study: Twenty-two patients had tumor biopsies before treatment and at week 13.

General observations from the study: In arm A, pretreatment tumor clonality was associated with response.

Treatment in this sample: randomized to nivolumab then ipilimumab (arm A) or the reverse (arm B). The repertoire was sequenced with immunoSEQ multiplex PCR; TCRdb's copy has only in-frame clones and lacks some. The sample yields about 12,000 clones, approximately 24% seen once. This CDR3 region has 15 residues. Germline V gene data show CDR1 as SGHRS and CDR2 as YFSETQ. The V end lost 1 base, the J end lost 3 bases, and 11 bases lay between the germline ends. Here the sequenced sample was tumor tissue (inferred from file names), taken from a patient given nivolumab and ipilimumab in sequence. The chain uses TRBV5-1 and TRBJ2-1; tentative D call: TRBD1 (5 bases). The clonotype was recovered from a human donor with melanoma. The CDR3 spells CASSLSRAVYNEQFF. CDR3 bases: TGCGCCAGCAGCTTGAGCAGGGCCGTCTACAATGAGCAGTTCTTC.